This T cell receptor (beta chain) was sequenced for a study of blood T cells in healthy people across ages. With respect to this clonotype: What it binds is unknown.

Primed by a sample-barcoded 5' primer and a J-beta primer mix, a second PCR proceeded for 7 to 11 cycles. TCRdb used MiXCR to reprocess the 5' RACE reads, holding one entry per CDR3 protein. The table has fewer than 600,000 distinct CDR3 sequences, about 27% seen once. Points from the study as a whole: Expanded clonotype changes were possibly confounded by unknown donor CMV status.

These data were also reused for a study on T cells of mothers and their children. In that study: A few mothers and their six children, all healthy Caucasians, donated. Every mother supplied over 9.5 million TCR beta CDR3 reads and every child a few million. Related mother-child pairs showed slightly, non-significantly higher overlap than unrelated pairs.

The specimen was blood. The source of this sequence is a boy aged 2 to 9 in good health.

CDR3 loop: CASSRSRTEAFF. The DNA of the CDR3 is TGTGCCAGCAGTCGTAGTAGGACTGAAGCTTTCTTT. The chain couples TRBV6-5 to TRBJ1-1; D remains ambiguous. Trimming took 5 bases from V and 5 from J, leaving 9 bases between them. CDR3 length equals 12 residues. Germline CDR1 MNHEY, CDR2 SVGAGI.